The next 22 T cell receptor beta chains were all read from a single sample in a study of blood T cell repertoires in COVID-19. Assay used: immunoSEQ multiplex PCR; TCRdb lists only in-frame clones, some missing. The sample lists around 100,000 clones, 75% to 90% occurring once. The specimen was peripheral blood. Every receptor here comes from an older man with acute or convalescent COVID-19.

Only one count was recorded for this clone. The chain couples TRBV19 to TRBJ2-7, with D perhaps TRBD1 (5 bases). Germline CDR1 is LNHDA and CDR2 is SQIVND (reference sequence). V was trimmed by 2 bases and J by 0 bases, leaving 8 bases between them. This CDR3 spans 14 amino acids. CDR3 protein: CASSITGLSYEQYF. In DNA, the CDR3 is TGTGCCAGTAGTATAACAGGCCTCTCCTACGAGCAGTACTTC.

This clone appeared a few times. This chain joins TRBV10-3 and TRBJ1-6; 10 nucleotides align to TRBD1. Germline CDR1 ENHRY, CDR2 SYGVKD. The CDR3 extends over 15 amino acids. Losses at the gene ends were 4 bases for V and 5 bases for J; bases not matched to a gene: 2. Written as DNA, the CDR3 is TGTGCCATCAGTGTAGGACAGGGGGATAATTCACCCCTCCACTTT. Its translation is CAISVGQGDNSPLHF.

The chain has TRBV19 and TRBJ2-7; TRBD2 matches at 11 bases. The CDR3 totals 14 residues. CDR1 and CDR2 from the germline V gene are LNHDA and SQIVND (reference sequence). V was pared by 1 base and J by 6 bases, with 2 bases of the junction left unmatched. CDR3 sequence: CASSIATSGSEQYF. The CDR3, as DNA: TGTGCCAGTAGTATAGCCACTAGCGGGAGCGAGCAGTACTTC.

This chain joins TRBV5-5 and TRBJ2-1; a possible D gene is TRBD2 (6 bases). This CDR3 comprises 17 residues. CDR1 SGHKS and CDR2 YYEKEE come from the germline V gene (reference sequence). V lost 0 bases and J 0 bases, leaving 13 bases between the germline ends. CDR3 sequence reads: CASSLGSGLSSYNEQFF. CDR3 nucleotide sequence: TGTGCCAGCAGCTTGGGGAGCGGGTTAAGCTCCTACAATGAGCAGTTCTTC.

The CDR3 protein is CASSVTGVDTGELFF. CDR3 DNA: TGTGCCAGCAGCGTAACGGGGGTGGACACCGGGGAGCTGTTTTTT. The chain couples TRBV6-2 or TRBV6-3 to TRBJ2-2; tentatively, D is TRBD2 (6 bases). The CDR3 is 15 residues long. In germline, CDR1 is MNHEY, CDR2 SVGEGT. Trimming took off 6 bases at V and 3 bases at J, with 14 bases between the two ends.

The chain is built from TRBV10-3 and TRBJ1-4; 10 bases fit TRBD1. The CDR3 runs 14 residues. The V gene's germline CDR1 is ENHRY and CDR2 SYGVKD. J was trimmed by 7 bases and V by 8 bases; bases with no gene match: 7. The CDR3 DNA reads TGTGCCATCGGGACAGGGGCTAGGGGTGAAAAACTGTTTTTT. Translation: CAIGTGARGEKLFF.

J is TRBJ2-7 and V is TRBV11-3, with 7 bases matching TRBD1. The CDR3 totals 13 residues. CDR1 is SGHNT and CDR2 is YENEEA in the germline V gene. V lost 5 bases to trimming and J lost 2 bases; unmatched junction nucleotides: 3. CDR3 DNA: TGTGCCAGCAGCCCCGGGACAGCCTACGAGCAGTACTTC. It specifies CASSPGTAYEQYF. Filled out from reference TRBV11-3 and TRBJ2-7, the complete variable domain reads EAGVVQSPRYKIIEKKQPVAFWCNPISGHNTLYWYLQNLGQGPELLIRYENEEAVDDSQLPKDRFSAERLKGVDSTLKIQPAELGDSAVYLCASSPGTAYEQYFGPGTRLTVT.

This sequence joins TRBV5-6 and TRBJ2-5; TRBD2 matches 10 bases. V was pared by 0 bases and J by 5 bases, with 13 bases of the junction left unmatched. The CDR3 has 18 amino acids. Germline lookup yields CDR1 SGHDT and CDR2 YYEEEE. CDR3 in amino acids: CASSLALGLAGEDETQYF. The DNA of the CDR3 is TGTGCCAGCAGCTTGGCGTTGGGGCTAGCGGGAGAAGATGAGACCCAGTACTTC.

The chain has TRBV4-1 and TRBJ2-7, with D perhaps matching TRBD1 (6 bases). The germline V gene encodes CDR1 MGHRA and CDR2 YSYEKL. The CDR3 length is 14 residues. Trimming stripped 3 bases from V and 3 bases from J, with 12 bases between. CDR3 sequence: CASSQDRGIYEQYF. The CDR3 nucleotides read TGCGCCAGCAGCCAGGACAGAGGAATCTACGAGCAGTACTTC.

V and J are TRBV11-2 and TRBJ1-2, with a tentative D call TRBD1 (5 bases). In germline, CDR1 is SGHAT, CDR2 FQNNGV. V lost 5 bases, J lost 5 bases, and 18 bases lay in between. The CDR3 totals 15 residues. The CDR3 DNA follows: TGTGCCAGCAGCGTCTTCAGGGAGGAGGATTATGGCTACACCTTC. Its translation is CASSVFREEDYGYTF.

This clone turned up a few times. The chain recombines TRBV6-5 with TRBJ1-2; TRBD1 aligns across 8 bases. Germline loops: CDR1 MNHEY, CDR2 SVGAGI. Trimming at V came to 6 bases and at J to 3 bases, leaving 6 bases not matched to a gene. The CDR3 is 14 residues long. The CDR3 is CASRRGQGDYGYTF. In DNA form, the CDR3 reads TGTGCCAGCAGACGCGGACAGGGCGACTATGGCTACACCTTC.

The rearrangement uses TRBV30 and TRBJ1-4; 8 nucleotides match TRBD1. The CDR3 length is 15 residues. Germline V gene lookup returns CDR1 GTSNPN and CDR2 SVGIG (reference sequence). V gave up 3 bases and J gave up 8 bases; unmatched junction bases: 11. The CDR3 reads CAWSVNGQGGEKLFF. The DNA for the CDR3 is TGTGCCTGGAGCGTTAACGGACAGGGAGGAGAAAAACTGTTTTTT.

CDR3 sequence (DNA): TGTGCCAGCTCACAGTTGACTAGCGGGGCTATGGCTACCTACGAGCAGTACTTC. Its translation is CASSQLTSGAMATYEQYF. The rearrangement uses TRBV18 and TRBJ2-7, with 11 bases matching TRBD2. The CDR3 extends over 18 amino acids. V lost 4 bases, J lost 2 bases, and 13 bases stayed unmatched. From germline, CDR1 is KGHSH and CDR2 LQKENI.

The CDR3 DNA reads TGTGCCAGCAGCCAAGCTTTGGGACAGGGATCATATGATACGCAGTATTTT. Amino acid sequence: CASSQALGQGSYDTQYF. The J gene is TRBJ2-3, the V gene TRBV3-1 (or the pseudogene TRBV3-2); 9 bases agree with TRBD1. V was clipped by 1 base and J by 6 bases; unmatched bases: 11. CDR3 size: 17 residues. Germline lookup yields CDR1 LGHDT and CDR2 YNNKEL (reference sequence).

The J gene is TRBJ2-5, the V gene TRBV15; 9 bases match TRBD2. J was trimmed by 0 bases and V by 0 bases; bases with no gene match: 5. Germline loops: CDR1 LNHNV, CDR2 YYDKDF (reference sequence). This CDR3 spans 17 amino acids. CDR3: CATSRDRASGNQETQYF. CDR3 nucleotides: TGTGCCACCAGCAGAGATAGAGCTAGCGGGAACCAAGAGACCCAGTACTTC.

This chain's CDR3 is CASSQERADTDTQYF. The CDR3, as DNA: TGCGCCAGCAGCCAAGAGCGGGCCGACACAGATACGCAGTATTTT. The chain joins TRBV4-3 to TRBJ2-3; a possible D gene is TRBD2 (5 bases). Germline lookup yields CDR1 LGHNA and CDR2 YSLEER. The CDR3 has 15 amino acids. Between the trimmed V and J ends, which lost 0 bases and 2 bases, there was a span of 9 bases.

The chain combines TRBV29-1 with TRBJ2-5; TRBD2 aligns across 10 bases. Trimming removed 1 base from V and 5 bases from J; junction bases left unmatched: 7. Germline CDR1 and CDR2: SQVTM and ANQGSEA. The CDR3 is made up of 15 amino acids. Written as DNA, the CDR3 is TGCAGCGTTGAAGGGGCTAGCGGGAGAGGTGAGACCCAGTACTTC. Protein sequence: CSVEGASGRGETQYF.

The chain recombines TRBV7-8 with TRBJ2-3, with unresolved D. V lost 10 bases, J lost 6 bases, and 17 bases lay in between. CDR3 length: 13 amino acids. The V gene's germline CDR1 is SGHVS and CDR2 FQNEAQ. DNA of the CDR3: TGTGCCACTCAATTTAGTGGTACGGATACGCAGTATTTT. Residues: CATQFSGTDTQYF. Full variable domain (remainder filled in from reference TRBV7-8 and TRBJ2-3): GAGVSQSPRYKVAKRGQDVALRCDPISGHVSLFWYQQALGQGPEFLTYFQNEAQLDKSGLPSDRFFAERPEGSVSTLKIQRTQQEDSAVYLCATQFSGTDTQYFGPGTRLTVL.

This clone was observed once. The V and J genes are TRBV6-5 and TRBJ1-5; 9 positions agree with TRBD1. After removal of 6 bases from V and 6 bases from J, the junction contained 6 bases not matched to a gene. The V gene's germline CDR1 is MNHEY and CDR2 SVGAGI. The CDR3 extends over 14 amino acids. In DNA, the CDR3 is TGTGCCAGCAGACCGGGACAGGGCGCTCAGCCCCAGCATTTT. It is translated as CASRPGQGAQPQHF.

The rearrangement joins TRBV9 to TRBJ1-1; TRBD1 is a possible D gene (5 bases). Trimming cost V 2 bases and J 2 bases, with 13 bases left between them. Germline values: CDR1 SGDLS, CDR2 YYNGEE. The CDR3 contains 15 residues. The CDR3 bases are TGTGCCAGCAGCGTTATGAGGCAGGGAAACACTGAAGCTTTCTTT. Its protein product is CASSVMRQGNTEAFF.

The genes are TRBV4-2 and TRBJ1-2, with D unclear. The CDR3 has 13 residues. V lost 3 bases and J 8 bases, leaving 13 bases between the germline ends. Germline CDR1 reads LGHNA; CDR2 reads YNFKEQ. The CDR3 region is CASSQVPGMGYTF. In nucleotides, the CDR3 is TGTGCCAGCAGCCAGGTACCGGGTATGGGCTACACCTTC.

DNA for the CDR3: TGTGCCAGCAGTCCCCGGGGGATGGTGGGACTAGCGTCCCACTCCTACGAGCAGTACTTC. The encoded protein is CASSPRGMVGLASHSYEQYF. The V and J genes are TRBV6-6 and TRBJ2-7, with 10 bases identical to TRBD2. Unmatched junction bases numbered 19, after V lost 5 bases and J lost 0 bases. This CDR3 contains 20 residues. Germline V gene sequence: CDR1 MNHNY, CDR2 SVGAGI (reference sequence).